The rows below give T cell receptor beta chains drawn from one sample of a study of blood T cell repertoires in COVID-19. This table comes from immunoSEQ multiplex PCR, and its TCRdb copy is limited to in-frame clones, with some not included. The table lists approximately 390,000 clones, roughly 87% of them singletons. Sequencing used PBMCs or T cells enriched from blood (not recorded which). These receptors were collected from a woman aged 40 to 50 with acute COVID-19. Both conserved end residues are part of each CDR3. A D gene is named only where the DNA matches it firmly. A row's size may be missing; if present it is once, few, many or a size class.

v_call: TRBV9; j_call: TRBJ1-6; clone_size: NA; d_call: NA; cdr3_aa: CASGTNYNSPLHF; cdr3_nt: TGTGCCAGCGGCACGAACTATAATTCACCCCTCCACTTT
v_call: TRBV12-3/TRBV12-4; j_call: TRBJ2-5; clone_size: NA; d_call: NA; cdr3_aa: CASSPGRGETQYF; cdr3_nt: TGTGCCAGCAGCCCTGGTAGGGGGGAGACCCAGTACTTC
v_call: TRBV20-1; j_call: TRBJ2-1; clone_size: NA; d_call: NA; cdr3_aa: CSAMGGLMFF; cdr3_nt: TGCAGTGCTATGGGGGGGCTCATGTTCTTC
v_call: TRBV5-1; j_call: TRBJ2-2; clone_size: NA; d_call: NA; cdr3_aa: CASSFYPPREDTGELFF; cdr3_nt: TGCGCCAGCAGCTTTTACCCCCCCAGGGAGGACACCGGGGAGCTGTTTTTT
v_call: TRBV24-1; j_call: TRBJ1-5; clone_size: NA; d_call: NA; cdr3_aa: CATSDARTDTRLLAQHF; cdr3_nt: TGTGCCACCAGTGATGCCCGGACTGACACCCGATTGTTGGCCCAGCATTTT
v_call: TRBV6-1; j_call: TRBJ2-3; clone_size: NA; d_call: TRBD1; cdr3_aa: CASSEGQGHTDTQYF; cdr3_nt: TGTGCCAGCAGTGAGGGACAGGGGCACACAGATACGCAGTATTTT
v_call: TRBV2; j_call: TRBJ2-2; clone_size: NA; d_call: TRBD2; cdr3_aa: CASSQLAGGTGELFF; cdr3_nt: TGTGCCAGCAGCCAACTAGCGGGGGGTACCGGGGAGCTGTTTTTT
v_call: TRBV6-1; j_call: TRBJ2-1; clone_size: NA; d_call: NA; cdr3_aa: CASSDEGGLTYNEQFF; cdr3_nt: TGTGCCAGCAGTGATGAGGGGGGGCTTACCTACAATGAGCAGTTCTTC
v_call: TRBV21-1; j_call: TRBJ2-2; clone_size: few; d_call: NA; cdr3_aa: CASSTRTVATGELFF; cdr3_nt: TGTGCCAGCAGCACCAGGACAGTTGCCACCGGGGAGCTGTTTTTT
v_call: TRBV11-2; j_call: TRBJ1-2; clone_size: NA; d_call: NA; cdr3_aa: CASSLAGDGYTF; cdr3_nt: TGTGCCAGCAGCTTAGCCGGAGATGGCTACACCTTC
v_call: TRBV29-1; j_call: TRBJ1-1; clone_size: NA; d_call: TRBD1; cdr3_aa: CSADRARDTEAFF; cdr3_nt: TGCAGCGCTGACAGGGCAAGGGACACTGAAGCTTTCTTT
v_call: TRBV5-1; j_call: TRBJ1-1; clone_size: NA; d_call: TRBD1; cdr3_aa: CASSPRDRSLTEAFF; cdr3_nt: TGCGCCAGCAGCCCAAGGGACAGGAGTCTCACTGAAGCTTTCTTT
v_call: TRBV6-1; j_call: TRBJ2-5; clone_size: NA; d_call: NA; cdr3_aa: CASWGGPETQYF; cdr3_nt: TGTGCCAGCTGGGGGGGCCCAGAGACCCAGTACTTC
v_call: TRBV6-1; j_call: TRBJ1-5; clone_size: once; d_call: NA; cdr3_aa: CASSERQGSQPQHF; cdr3_nt: TGTGCCAGCAGTGAAAGGCAGGGAAGTCAGCCCCAGCATTTT
v_call: TRBV7-7; j_call: TRBJ2-6; clone_size: once; d_call: NA; cdr3_aa: CASPQTEGPGANVLTF; cdr3_nt: TGTGCCAGCCCCCAGACTGAAGGCCCTGGGGCCAACGTCCTGACTTTC
v_call: TRBV2; j_call: TRBJ1-4; clone_size: NA; d_call: NA; cdr3_aa: CASSEGGGTNEKLFF; cdr3_nt: TGTGCCAGCAGTGAAGGAGGGGGAACTAATGAAAAACTGTTTTTT
v_call: TRBV6-5; j_call: TRBJ1-5; clone_size: NA; d_call: TRBD1; cdr3_aa: CASGGGAQILQPQHF; cdr3_nt: TGTGCCAGCGGAGGGGGCGCCCAGATTTTACAGCCCCAGCATTTT
v_call: TRBV29-1; j_call: TRBJ1-1; clone_size: NA; d_call: TRBD1; cdr3_aa: CSALPGTGAATEAFF; cdr3_nt: TGCAGCGCCCTTCCCGGGACAGGAGCGGCCACTGAAGCTTTCTTT
v_call: TRBV7-9; j_call: TRBJ2-5; clone_size: NA; d_call: NA; cdr3_aa: CASSSWREETQYF; cdr3_nt: TGTGCCAGCAGCTCATGGAGGGAGGAGACCCAGTACTTC
v_call: TRBV6-2/TRBV6-3; j_call: TRBJ2-5; clone_size: NA; d_call: NA; cdr3_aa: CASSYSRGQETQYF; cdr3_nt: TGTGCCAGCAGTTACTCGCGGGGCCAGGAGACCCAGTACTTC
v_call: TRBV12-3/TRBV12-4; j_call: TRBJ1-3; clone_size: NA; d_call: NA; cdr3_aa: CASTPTSGNTIYF; cdr3_nt: TGTGCCAGCACTCCCACATCTGGAAACACCATATATTTT
v_call: TRBV6-6; j_call: TRBJ1-1; clone_size: once; d_call: NA; cdr3_aa: CASSYVEPTEAFF; cdr3_nt: TGTGCCAGCAGTTACGTGGAGCCGACTGAAGCTTTCTTT
v_call: TRBV18; j_call: TRBJ1-1; clone_size: NA; d_call: NA; cdr3_aa: CASSDRGTEAFF; cdr3_nt: TGTGCCAGCTCGGACCGGGGCACTGAAGCTTTCTTT
v_call: TRBV7-9; j_call: TRBJ2-3; clone_size: NA; d_call: NA; cdr3_aa: CASSFRGESTDTQYF; cdr3_nt: TGTGCCAGCAGCTTTCGTGGGGAGAGCACAGATACGCAGTATTTT
v_call: TRBV10-1; j_call: TRBJ2-7; clone_size: NA; d_call: TRBD1; cdr3_aa: CASSLGTGGYEQYF; cdr3_nt: TGCGCCAGCAGCCTCGGGACAGGGGGCTACGAGCAGTACTTC
v_call: TRBV27; j_call: TRBJ1-5; clone_size: few; d_call: TRBD1; cdr3_aa: CASSQTGAVNQPQHF; cdr3_nt: TGTGCCAGCAGCCAAACAGGGGCTGTCAATCAGCCCCAGCATTTT
v_call: TRBV10-3; j_call: TRBJ1-1; clone_size: NA; d_call: NA; cdr3_aa: CAISMSQGGSNTEAFF; cdr3_nt: TGTGCCATCAGTATGAGTCAGGGAGGATCGAACACTGAAGCTTTCTTT
v_call: TRBV24-1; j_call: TRBJ1-2; clone_size: NA; d_call: NA; cdr3_aa: CATSDLTIGYTF; cdr3_nt: TGTGCCACCAGTGATTTGACAATTGGCTACACCTTC
v_call: TRBV10-3; j_call: TRBJ2-3; clone_size: NA; d_call: TRBD2; cdr3_aa: CAISDSGGSTDTQYF; cdr3_nt: TGTGCCATCAGCGATTCGGGGGGAAGCACAGATACGCAGTATTTT
v_call: TRBV3-1/TRBV3-2; j_call: TRBJ2-3; clone_size: NA; d_call: NA; cdr3_aa: CASSSRGGSRQDTQYF; cdr3_nt: TGTGCCAGCAGCTCCCGCGGGGGCTCGAGGCAAGATACGCAGTATTTT
v_call: TRBV11-2; j_call: TRBJ1-1; clone_size: NA; d_call: TRBD1; cdr3_aa: CASTFAGGTEAFF; cdr3_nt: TGTGCCAGCACCTTTGCAGGGGGCACTGAAGCTTTCTTT
v_call: TRBV7-9; j_call: TRBJ2-2; clone_size: once; d_call: NA; cdr3_aa: CASSPGGNTGELFF; cdr3_nt: TGTGCCAGCAGCCCGGGGGGCAATACCGGGGAGCTGTTTTTT
v_call: TRBV4-1; j_call: TRBJ2-1; clone_size: NA; d_call: NA; cdr3_aa: CASSQGANNEQFF; cdr3_nt: TGCGCCAGCAGCCAGGGGGCCAACAATGAGCAGTTCTTC
v_call: TRBV18; j_call: TRBJ1-1; clone_size: NA; d_call: TRBD1; cdr3_aa: CASSPRQGMDTEAFF; cdr3_nt: TGTGCCAGCTCACCCCGACAGGGAATGGACACTGAAGCTTTCTTT
v_call: TRBV19; j_call: TRBJ1-4; clone_size: NA; d_call: NA; cdr3_aa: CASSTPFGSWEKLFF; cdr3_nt: TGTGCCAGTAGTACCCCCTTCGGGTCTTGGGAAAAACTGTTTTTT
v_call: TRBV2; j_call: TRBJ1-2; clone_size: NA; d_call: NA; cdr3_aa: CASSTTHYGYTF; cdr3_nt: TGTGCCAGCAGTACAACGCACTATGGCTACACCTTC
v_call: TRBV5-4; j_call: TRBJ2-5; clone_size: NA; d_call: NA; cdr3_aa: CASSFGVETQYF; cdr3_nt: TGTGCCAGCAGCTTCGGGGTCGAGACCCAGTACTTC
v_call: TRBV5-4; j_call: TRBJ2-2; clone_size: NA; d_call: NA; cdr3_aa: CASSLARGGGELFF; cdr3_nt: TGTGCCAGCAGCTTGGCCAGGGGTGGCGGGGAGCTGTTTTTT
v_call: TRBV6-6; j_call: TRBJ1-4; clone_size: NA; d_call: TRBD1; cdr3_aa: CASRLGTGGEKLFF; cdr3_nt: TGTGCCAGCAGACTCGGGACAGGGGGTGAAAAACTGTTTTTT
v_call: TRBV19; j_call: TRBJ1-6; clone_size: NA; d_call: TRBD1; cdr3_aa: CASSGQPSSYNSPLHF; cdr3_nt: TGTGCCAGCTCGGGACAGCCGAGCTCCTATAATTCACCCCTCCACTTT
v_call: TRBV30; j_call: TRBJ2-7; clone_size: NA; d_call: TRBD1; cdr3_aa: CAWGDSDWSEQYF; cdr3_nt: TGTGCCTGGGGGGACAGCGACTGGAGCGAGCAGTACTTC
v_call: TRBV2; j_call: TRBJ2-1; clone_size: NA; d_call: TRBD2; cdr3_aa: CASSEWASGGNEQFF; cdr3_nt: TGTGCCAGCAGTGAATGGGCTAGCGGGGGCAATGAGCAGTTCTTC
v_call: TRBV5-1; j_call: TRBJ2-2; clone_size: NA; d_call: TRBD1; cdr3_aa: CASSLETGGVGELFF; cdr3_nt: TGCGCCAGCAGCTTGGAGACAGGGGGCGTCGGGGAGCTGTTTTTT
v_call: TRBV19; j_call: TRBJ1-2; clone_size: NA; d_call: NA; cdr3_aa: CARESEGNYGYTF; cdr3_nt: TGTGCCAGGGAGTCGGAGGGAAACTATGGCTACACCTTC
v_call: TRBV5-1; j_call: TRBJ2-7; clone_size: NA; d_call: NA; cdr3_aa: CASSVAGHRLEQYF; cdr3_nt: TGCGCCAGCAGCGTGGCAGGACATAGGTTGGAGCAGTACTTC
v_call: TRBV7-2; j_call: TRBJ2-1; clone_size: NA; d_call: NA; cdr3_aa: CASSLRGGDKQFF; cdr3_nt: TGTGCCAGCAGCTTACGCGGGGGCGATAAGCAGTTCTTC
v_call: TRBV5-1; j_call: TRBJ1-2; clone_size: NA; d_call: TRBD1; cdr3_aa: CASSLPGGLYGYTF; cdr3_nt: TGCGCCAGCAGCTTGCCAGGGGGCCTCTATGGCTACACCTTC
v_call: TRBV6-5; j_call: TRBJ2-1; clone_size: NA; d_call: TRBD1; cdr3_aa: CASSLPTGGSFF; cdr3_nt: TGTGCCAGCAGCTTACCTACAGGGGGTTCTTTCTTC
v_call: TRBV7-8; j_call: TRBJ2-7; clone_size: NA; d_call: TRBD1; cdr3_aa: CASSPPGQGIYEQYF; cdr3_nt: TGTGCCAGCAGCCCGCCGGGACAGGGTATCTACGAGCAGTACTTC
v_call: TRBV5-6; j_call: TRBJ1-2; clone_size: NA; d_call: NA; cdr3_aa: CASSSGRGVYGYTF; cdr3_nt: TGTGCCAGCAGCTCTGGACGGGGGGTATATGGCTACACCTTC
v_call: TRBV12-3/TRBV12-4; j_call: TRBJ1-3; clone_size: NA; d_call: TRBD1; cdr3_aa: CASRDRAGNTIYF; cdr3_nt: TGTGCCAGCAGGGACAGGGCTGGAAACACCATATATTTT